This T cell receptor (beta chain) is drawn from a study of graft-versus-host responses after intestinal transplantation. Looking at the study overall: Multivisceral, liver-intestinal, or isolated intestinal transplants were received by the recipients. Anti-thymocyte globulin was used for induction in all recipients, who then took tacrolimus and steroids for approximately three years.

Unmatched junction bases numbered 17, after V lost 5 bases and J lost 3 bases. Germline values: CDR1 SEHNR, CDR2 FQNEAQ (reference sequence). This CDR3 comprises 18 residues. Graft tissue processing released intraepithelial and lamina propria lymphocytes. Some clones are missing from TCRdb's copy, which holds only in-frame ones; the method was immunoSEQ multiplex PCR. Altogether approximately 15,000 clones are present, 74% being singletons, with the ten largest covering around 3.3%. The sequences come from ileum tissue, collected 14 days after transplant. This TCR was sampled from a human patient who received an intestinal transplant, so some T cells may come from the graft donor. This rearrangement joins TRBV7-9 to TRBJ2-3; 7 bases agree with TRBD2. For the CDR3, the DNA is TGTGCCAGCAGCCCATCACTTTCCGCGGGAGTGAGAACAGATACGCAGTATTTT. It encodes CASSPSLSAGVRTDTQYF.